The 20 T cell receptor beta chains given below trace back to one sample, sequenced in a study of blood T cell repertoires in COVID-19. The protocol was immunoSEQ multiplex PCR, while the TCRdb copy is restricted to in-frame clones and leaves out a portion. The top ten clones hold 4.4% of a sample with approximately 170,000 clones, less than 85% of them seen once. Sequenced: PBMCs or T cells enriched from blood (not recorded which). These receptors were collected from a woman aged 50 to 65 who had recovered from COVID-19.

This CDR3 is CASSRLKTSSYNEQFF. CDR3 nucleotides: TGCGCCAGCAGCCGCCTTAAGACTAGCTCCTACAATGAGCAGTTCTTC. The chain uses TRBV4-1 and TRBJ2-1, with a tentative D call TRBD2 (6 bases). V was pared by 4 bases and J by 0 bases, with 13 bases between. The CDR3 totals 16 residues. CDR1 and CDR2 from the germline V gene are MGHRA and YSYEKL.

J is TRBJ2-7 and V is TRBV28; 7 positions agree with TRBD2. The CDR3 sequence is 16 residues long. J lost 3 bases, V lost 5 bases, and 13 bases had no gene match. Germline V gene sequence: CDR1 MDHEN, CDR2 SYDVKM. CDR3 nucleotides: TGTGCCAGCAGTCCCCCCGGGGGGAGGGCTCTCTACGAGCAGTACGTC. It specifies CASSPPGGRALYEQYV.

This clone was seen just once. The chain combines TRBV4-3 with TRBJ1-1; weak D call: TRBD1 (6 bases). This CDR3 has 16 residues. CDR1 is LGHNA and CDR2 is YSLEER in the germline V gene. Trimming took 4 bases from V and 6 from J, leaving 21 bases between them. CDR3 residues: CASSRGSLDRLPEAFF. The DNA of the CDR3 is TGCGCCAGCAGCCGCGGGAGCCTAGACAGGCTCCCTGAAGCTTTCTTT.

The chain combines TRBV27 with TRBJ1-1; tentative D call: TRBD1 (5 bases). This CDR3 region has 15 residues. Germline CDR1 and CDR2: MNHEY and SMNVEV (reference sequence). V was clipped by 6 bases and J by 0 bases, with 14 bases between them. The DNA of the CDR3 is TGTGCCAGCAGCTTTAGTGACAGCCTGAACACTGAAGCTTTCTTT. It is translated as CASSFSDSLNTEAFF.

J is TRBJ2-5 and V is TRBV7-2, with TRBD1 identical over 9 bases. Trimming took 5 bases from V and 1 from J; bases not matched to a gene: 5. This CDR3 is built from 15 residues. Germline V CDR1 and CDR2: SGHTA, FQGNSA. CDR3 coding DNA: TGTGCCAGCAGCGTACAGACAGGGGGCCAAGAGACCCAGTACTTC. Amino acids: CASSVQTGGQETQYF.

This clone was picked up one time. This CDR3 reads CSVRRVAGGSNTGELFF. CDR3 sequence (DNA): TGCAGCGTCAGGAGGGTGGCGGGAGGATCGAACACCGGGGAGCTGTTTTTT. V and J are TRBV29-1 and TRBJ2-2, with 8 bases aligning to TRBD2. V lost 6 bases to trimming and J lost 0 bases; unmatched junction nucleotides: 12. The germline V gene has CDR1 SQVTM and CDR2 ANQGSEA. This CDR3 comprises 17 residues.

The rearrangement joins TRBV19 to TRBJ2-3; 9 bases are a match to TRBD2. The germline V gene has CDR1 LNHDA and CDR2 SQIVND (reference sequence). Unmatched junction bases numbered 3, after V lost 3 bases and J lost 5 bases. This CDR3 is 14 amino acids long. This CDR3 is CASSIGRGGDTQYF. The CDR3, as DNA: TGTGCCAGTAGTATCGGGCGGGGGGGAGATACGCAGTATTTT.

Only a few counts were recorded for this clone. This rearrangement joins TRBV11-2 to TRBJ1-6, with TRBD1 matching over 9 bases. V was pared by 5 bases and J by 9 bases, with 2 bases of the junction left unmatched. Germline-derived CDR1 and CDR2 are SGHAT and FQNNGV. The CDR3 spans 13 residues. CDR3 protein: CASSRDRASPLHF. The CDR3, as DNA: TGTGCCAGCAGCCGGGACAGGGCTTCACCCCTCCACTTT.

The sample holds one count of this clone. The V call is TRBV6-5, the J call TRBJ2-2; possible D gene TRBD1, 6 bases. Trimming left V 7 bases short and J 1 base short, with 10 bases between. This CDR3 is built from 14 residues. CDR1 MNHEY and CDR2 SVGAGI come from the germline V gene. As DNA, the CDR3 is TGTGCCAGCACCCCGACAGGGAACACCGGGGAGCTGTTTTTT. This codes for CASTPTGNTGELFF.

V is TRBV27 and J is TRBJ2-1; 8 nucleotides align to TRBD2. The trim removed 3 bases at V and 6 bases at J, leaving 10 bases unmatched. Germline values: CDR1 MNHEY, CDR2 SMNVEV (reference sequence). The CDR3 covers 16 residues. The CDR3 protein is CASSLYSGVPLNEQFF. As DNA, the CDR3 is TGTGCCAGCAGTTTGTATAGCGGGGTACCGCTCAATGAGCAGTTCTTC.

J is TRBJ2-7 and V is TRBV30, with TRBD2 identical over 14 bases. Germline V gene sequence: CDR1 GTSNPN, CDR2 SVGIG (reference sequence). This CDR3 contains 16 residues. Unmatched junction bases numbered 8, after V lost 1 base and J lost 6 bases. The CDR3 DNA sequence: TGTGCCTGGAGTGGGGGGACTAGCGGGAGTACCAGCGAGCAGTACGTC. Protein sequence: CAWSGGTSGSTSEQYV.

This chain uses TRBV19 with TRBJ1-5, with TRBD1 identical over 10 bases. Germline-derived CDR1 and CDR2 are LNHDA and SQIVND (reference sequence). The ends lost 5 bases at V and 6 bases at J; junction bases unmatched: 13. The CDR3 has 17 residues. The CDR3 loop is CASSSPPTGGRGQPQHF. As DNA, the CDR3 is TGTGCCAGTAGTTCCCCCCCGACAGGGGGCAGGGGTCAGCCCCAGCATTTT.

The CDR3 DNA sequence: TGTGCCAGCAGCTCATGGCGGGACAGGGCTGACCCCGGGGAGCTGTTTTTT. Residues: CASSSWRDRADPGELFF. The chain employs TRBV25-1 and TRBJ2-2; 9 bases line up with TRBD1. V was pared by 6 bases and J by 6 bases, with 14 bases of the junction left unmatched. The CDR3 is made up of 17 amino acids. The germline gives CDR1 MGHDK, CDR2 SYGVNS.

The genes are TRBV18 and TRBJ1-1, with TRBD1 identical over 7 bases. The CDR3 is made up of 15 amino acids. With V trimmed by 3 bases and J by 0 bases, 4 bases remained unmatched. From germline, CDR1 is KGHSH and CDR2 LQKENI. Here the CDR3 DNA reads TGTGCCAGCTCACCCCGACAGGGTATGAACACTGAAGCTTTCTTT. This encodes CASSPRQGMNTEAFF.

This clone has just a few counts. V is TRBV7-3 and J is TRBJ2-1, with 8 bases that match TRBD1. Looked up from germline, CDR1 is SGHTA and CDR2 is FQGTGA. J gave up 3 bases and V 5 bases, and 6 bases lay outside the gene matches. This CDR3 is built from 15 residues. DNA of the CDR3: TGTGCCAGCAGCCGGGGGACAGGCCGCTACAATGAGCAGTTCTTC. Its translation: CASSRGTGRYNEQFF.

This rearrangement joins TRBV4-3 to TRBJ2-3; possibly TRBD1 for D (6 bases). This CDR3 comprises 15 residues. Trimming stripped 4 bases from V and 1 base from J, with 12 bases between. CDR1 is LGHNA, CDR2 YSLEER, per germline. The CDR3 coding sequence is TGCGCCAGCAGCCCTGGTGGGGGCGGCACAGATACGCAGTATTTT. It encodes CASSPGGGGTDTQYF.

The CDR3 sequence is CASSLRGTSGANVLTF. In DNA form, the CDR3 reads TGTGCCAGCTCCCTCAGGGGGACCTCTGGGGCCAACGTCCTGACTTTC. V is TRBV18 and J is TRBJ2-6; 7 positions match TRBD1. The V segment lost 6 bases and the J segment 0 bases; nucleotides outside the gene matches: 5. CDR3 length: 16 amino acids. Germline V CDR1 and CDR2: KGHSH, LQKENI.

The chain links TRBV9 to TRBJ1-1, with D possibly being TRBD1 (6 bases). Germline V gene lookup returns CDR1 SGDLS and CDR2 YYNGEE. The V end was cut by 2 bases, the J end by 1 base, with 12 bases between. CDR3 length: 15 residues. The CDR3 DNA is TGTGCCAGCAGCGTGTTACAGGGAGAGAACACTGAAGCTTTCTTT. This codes for CASSVLQGENTEAFF.

The chain recombines TRBV11-3 with TRBJ2-5; 9 bases map to TRBD1. The germline gives CDR1 SGHNT, CDR2 YENEEA. Trimming at V came to 0 bases and at J to 4 bases, leaving 3 bases not matched to a gene. This CDR3 is built from 15 residues. CDR3 in amino acids: CASSLEGQGGETQYF. CDR3 bases: TGTGCCAGCAGCTTAGAGGGACAGGGAGGAGAGACCCAGTACTTC. Together with reference TRBV11-3 and TRBJ2-5, the CDR3 gives the full variable domain: EAGVVQSPRYKIIEKKQPVAFWCNPISGHNTLYWYLQNLGQGPELLIRYENEEAVDDSQLPKDRFSAERLKGVDSTLKIQPAELGDSAVYLCASSLEGQGGETQYFGPGTRLLVL.

This rearrangement joins TRBV30 to TRBJ1-4; the D gene is possibly TRBD1 (5 bases). Germline V gene data show CDR1 as GTSNPN and CDR2 as SVGIG (reference sequence). Trimming shortened V by 2 bases and J by 7 bases, and 11 bases separated the two germline ends. CDR3 length: 13 residues. This CDR3 is CAWSRGGVEKLFF. Written as DNA, the CDR3 is TGTGCCTGGAGTCGGGGGGGGGTTGAAAAACTGTTTTTT.